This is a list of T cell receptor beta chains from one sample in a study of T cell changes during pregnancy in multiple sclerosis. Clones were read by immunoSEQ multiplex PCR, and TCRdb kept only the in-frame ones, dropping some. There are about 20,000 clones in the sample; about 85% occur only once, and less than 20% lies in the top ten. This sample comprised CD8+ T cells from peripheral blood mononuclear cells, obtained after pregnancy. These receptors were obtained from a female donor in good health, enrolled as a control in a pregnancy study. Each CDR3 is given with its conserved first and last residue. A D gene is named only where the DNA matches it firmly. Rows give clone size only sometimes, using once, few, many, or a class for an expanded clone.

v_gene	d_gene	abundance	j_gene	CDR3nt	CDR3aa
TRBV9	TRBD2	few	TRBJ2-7	TGTGCCAGCAGCGTAGCTAGCGGATTTTCAAGCTCCTACGAGCAGTACTTC	CASSVASGFSSSYEQYF
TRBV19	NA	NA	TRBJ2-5	TGTGCCAGTAGTAAATGGACAGACCAAGAGACCCAGTACTTC	CASSKWTDQETQYF
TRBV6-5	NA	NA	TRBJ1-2	TGTGCCAGCAGTTACCTCCCAGACTATGGCTACACCTTC	CASSYLPDYGYTF
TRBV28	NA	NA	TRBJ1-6	TGTGCCAGCGGGGGACTTTCGTTCTCCTATAATTCACCCCTCCACTTT	CASGGLSFSYNSPLHF
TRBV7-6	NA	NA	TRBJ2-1	TGTGCCAGCAGCTTGAGCTCCTACAATGAGCAGTTCTTC	CASSLSSYNEQFF
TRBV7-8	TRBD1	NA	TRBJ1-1	TGTGCCAGCAGCTTAGCAAGACAGGGTGGCACTGAAGCTTTCTTT	CASSLARQGGTEAFF
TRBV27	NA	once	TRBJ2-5	TGTGCCAGCAGTCCCCAGAGGACTACTACCCAAGAGACCCAGTACTTC	CASSPQRTTTQETQYF
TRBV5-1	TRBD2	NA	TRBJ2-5	TGCGCCAGCAGCCCGTCGCTAGCGGGAGGGCCCGAGACCCAGTACTTC	CASSPSLAGGPETQYF
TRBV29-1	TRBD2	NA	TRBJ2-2	TGCAGCGCCGCTAGCGGGAGTCTTGGCGGGGAGCTGTTTTTT	CSAASGSLGGELFF
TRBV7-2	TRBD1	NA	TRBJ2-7	TGTGCCAGCAGCTCAAACCGGGACAGGGCCCCCTACGAGCAGTACTTC	CASSSNRDRAPYEQYF
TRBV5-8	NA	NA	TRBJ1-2	TGTGCCAGCAGCTTGGTGGCGGGTGTGGAGGGCTACACCTTC	CASSLVAGVEGYTF
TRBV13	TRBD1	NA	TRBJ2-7	TGTGCCAGCAGCTCGGGACAGGGCGGCTACGAGCAGTACTTC	CASSSGQGGYEQYF
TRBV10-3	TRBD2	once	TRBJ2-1	TGTGCCATCAGTGAGTCGCGGGCTAGCGGGGACAACAATGAGCAGTTCTTC	CAISESRASGDNNEQFF
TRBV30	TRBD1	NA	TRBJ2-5	TGTGCCTGGAGTACAGGGGGCGGAGAGACCCAGTACTTC	CAWSTGGGETQYF
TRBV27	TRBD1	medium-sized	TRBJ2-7	TGTGCCAGCAGTCCTGGGACAGGGGTTGGTGAGCAGTACTTC	CASSPGTGVGEQYF
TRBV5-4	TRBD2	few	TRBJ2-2	TGTGCCAGCAGCTATAGCATCGGGGGGTCCCAAGAGCTGTTTTTT	CASSYSIGGSQELFF
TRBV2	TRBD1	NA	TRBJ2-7	TGTGCCAGCAGTGAAGCGTACCCGACAGGGCTCTACGAGCAGTACTTC	CASSEAYPTGLYEQYF
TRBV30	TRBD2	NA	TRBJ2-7	TGTGCCTGGAGTACTACTGACGGGAGGGCCCCCCTCTACGAGCAGTACTTC	CAWSTTDGRAPLYEQYF
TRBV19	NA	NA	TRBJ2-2	TGTGCCAGTAGTATTTCGAGCGGGGAGCTGTTTTTT	CASSISSGELFF
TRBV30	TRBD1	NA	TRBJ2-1	TGTGCCTGGAGTGTACGTACAGGGGTCCCCATCGAGCAGTTCTTC	CAWSVRTGVPIEQFF
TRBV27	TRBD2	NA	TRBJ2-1	TGTGCCAGCAGTTTATCCGGCGGGAGCTACAATGAGCAGTTCTTC	CASSLSGGSYNEQFF
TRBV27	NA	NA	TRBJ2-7	TGTGCCAGCAGTTATGCCCCCAAGGGGTACGAGCAGTACTTC	CASSYAPKGYEQYF
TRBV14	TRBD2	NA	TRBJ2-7	TGTGCCAGCAGCCAAGATCTTCGCCGGGGCGGGAGCCAGTACGAGCAGTACTTC	CASSQDLRRGGSQYEQYF
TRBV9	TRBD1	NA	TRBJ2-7	TGTGCCAGCAGCGTACGAGGGGGCAGGGACGAGCAGTACTTC	CASSVRGGRDEQYF
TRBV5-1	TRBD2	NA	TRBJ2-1	TGCGCCAGCAGCTTGGAGGCTAGCGGTAGCTCCTACAATGAGCAGTTCTTC	CASSLEASGSSYNEQFF
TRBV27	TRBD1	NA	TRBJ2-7	TGTGCCAGCAGTCCATCCAGGGGGCCTGAATCCTACGAGCAGTACTTC	CASSPSRGPESYEQYF
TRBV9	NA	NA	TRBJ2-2	TGTGCCAGCAGCTCTAATAGCGGGGAGCTGTTTTTT	CASSSNSGELFF
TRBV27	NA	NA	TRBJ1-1	TGTGCCAGCAGTCCCTTGGGGACATACACTGAAGCTTTCTTT	CASSPLGTYTEAFF
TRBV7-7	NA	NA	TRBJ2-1	TGTGCTAGCAGCTTCCAGGGGAACAATGAGCAGTTCTTC	CASSFQGNNEQFF
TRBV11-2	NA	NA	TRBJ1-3	TGTGCCAGCAGCTTAACGAGCTCTGGAAACACCATATATTTT	CASSLTSSGNTIYF
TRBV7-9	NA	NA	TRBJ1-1	TGTGCCAGCAGCTTAGGAGGGGGTTCCAACACTGAAGCTTTCTTT	CASSLGGGSNTEAFF
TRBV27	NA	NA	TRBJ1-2	TGTGCCAGCACCCAACGGGGGGGGACGGTGGGCTATGGCTACACCTTC	CASTQRGGTVGYGYTF
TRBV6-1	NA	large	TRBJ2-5	TGTGCCAGCAGTGAAGCTTCGGGGGGCTCTGAGACCCAGTACTTC	CASSEASGGSETQYF
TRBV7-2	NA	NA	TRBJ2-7	TGTGCCAGCAGCTCGGGACTGGCCTACGAGCAGTACTTC	CASSSGLAYEQYF
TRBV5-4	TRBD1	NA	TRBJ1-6	TGTGCCAGCAGTTCGGACAGGGGGAATTCACCCCTCCACTTT	CASSSDRGNSPLHF
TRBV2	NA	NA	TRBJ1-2	TGTGCCAGCAGTGAAGGTTTGACAGGCCAAGCTAACTATGGCTACACCTTC	CASSEGLTGQANYGYTF
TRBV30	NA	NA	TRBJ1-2	TGTGCCTCTTCACCCGGAGGGAACTATGGCTACACCTTC	CASSPGGNYGYTF
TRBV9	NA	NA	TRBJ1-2	TGTGCCAGCAGCCATCGACAGGACTATGGCTACACCTTC	CASSHRQDYGYTF
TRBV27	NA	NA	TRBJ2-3	TGTGCCAGCAGTTTACGGGGAAACACAGATACGCAGTATTTT	CASSLRGNTDTQYF
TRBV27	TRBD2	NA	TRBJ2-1	TGTGCCAGCAGTCTAACTAGCGGGAGGTACAATGAGCAGTTCTTC	CASSLTSGRYNEQFF
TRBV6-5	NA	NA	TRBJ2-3	TGTGCCAGCGGATGGACAGCCGACACAGATACGCAGTATTTT	CASGWTADTDTQYF
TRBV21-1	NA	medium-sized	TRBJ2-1	TGTGCCAGCAGCAAGGACAGGGGGGGCAATGAGCAGTTCTTC	CASSKDRGGNEQFF
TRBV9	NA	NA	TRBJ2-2	TGTGCCAGCAGCGTATCCGCCGGGGAGCTGTTTTTT	CASSVSAGELFF
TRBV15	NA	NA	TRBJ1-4	TGTGCCACCAGCGAGCGACAGGCGTTCAATGAAAAACTGTTTTTT	CATSERQAFNEKLFF
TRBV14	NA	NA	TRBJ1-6	TGTGCCAGCAGCCAAGGGCGGGGGTGGAATTCACCCCTCCACTTT	CASSQGRGWNSPLHF
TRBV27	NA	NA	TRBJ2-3	TGTGCCAGCAGTTTGAACAGTCGCACAGATACGCAGTATTTT	CASSLNSRTDTQYF
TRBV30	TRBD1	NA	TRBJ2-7	TGTGCCTGGGAAACAGGGGACCTATCCTACGAGCAGTACTTC	CAWETGDLSYEQYF
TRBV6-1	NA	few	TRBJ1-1	TGTGCCAGCGCTTACAGAGATGAAGCTTTCTTT	CASAYRDEAFF